This note documents a single T cell receptor (beta chain) sequence. Its cognate antigen is unknown. This specimen belongs to a study of OX40 agonist ivuxolimab in advanced cancers. The wider study: An anti-OX40 (CD134) antibody with agonistic activity, ivuxolimab, was administered to patients. Among those treated, three patients had partial responses, one with hepatocellular carcinoma and two with cutaneous melanoma. Study findings and constraints: It was also the case that some nonresponders had low normalized T-cell clonal expansion.

On cycle 4 day 1 and cycle 7 day 1, as well as at baseline, blood was sampled. The data were produced by immunoSEQ multiplex PCR, yet TCRdb's version contains in-frame clones alone and is incomplete. In the table there are about 72,000 clones, around 87% of which are singletons. The CDR3 has 14 amino acids. With 7 bases removed from V and 3 bases from J, the gap between germline ends came to 15 bases. Per germline, CDR1 MGHDK and CDR2 SYGVNS. The sample in question was CD4+ or CD8+ T cells sorted from blood, obtained in a trial of the OX40 agonist ivuxolimab. The sequence was obtained from an adult with an advanced solid tumor such as melanoma, head and neck, liver or kidney cancer. The rearrangement uses TRBV25-1 and TRBJ1-1, with a weak D call TRBD1 (5 bases). CDR3 region: CASNAGTHYTEAFF. The CDR3 DNA is TGTGCCAGCAACGCCGGGACCCACTACACTGAAGCTTTCTTT. Full variable domain (outside the CDR3, taken from reference TRBV25-1 and TRBJ1-1): EADIYQTPRYLVIGTGKKITLECSQTMGHDKMYWYQQDPGMELHLIHYSYGVNSTEKGDLSSESTVSRIRTEHFPLTLESARPSHTSQYLCASNAGTHYTEAFFGQGTRLTVV.